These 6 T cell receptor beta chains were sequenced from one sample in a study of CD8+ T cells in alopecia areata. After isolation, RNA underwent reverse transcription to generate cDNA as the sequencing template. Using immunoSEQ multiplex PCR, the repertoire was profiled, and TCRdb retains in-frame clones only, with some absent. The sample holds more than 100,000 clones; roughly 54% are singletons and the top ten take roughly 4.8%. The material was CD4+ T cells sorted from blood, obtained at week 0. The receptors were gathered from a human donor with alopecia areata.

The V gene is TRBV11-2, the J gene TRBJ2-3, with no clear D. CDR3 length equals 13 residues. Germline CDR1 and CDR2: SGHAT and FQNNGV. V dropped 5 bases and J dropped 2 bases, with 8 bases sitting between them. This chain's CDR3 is CASSREPTDTQYF. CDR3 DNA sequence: TGTGCCAGCAGCCGAGAACCCACAGATACGCAGTATTTT.

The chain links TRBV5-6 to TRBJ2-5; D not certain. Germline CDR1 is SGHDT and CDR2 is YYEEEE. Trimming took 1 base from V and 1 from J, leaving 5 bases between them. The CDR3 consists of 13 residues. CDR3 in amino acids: CASSLRPQETQYF. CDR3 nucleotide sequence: TGTGCCAGCAGCTTGAGGCCCCAAGAGACCCAGTACTTC.

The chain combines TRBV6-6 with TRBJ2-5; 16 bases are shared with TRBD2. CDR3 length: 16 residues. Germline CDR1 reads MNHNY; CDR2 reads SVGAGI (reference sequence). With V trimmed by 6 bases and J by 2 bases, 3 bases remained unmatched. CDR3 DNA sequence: TGTGCCAGCAGCCCGGGACTAGCGGGAGGGCAAGAGACCCAGTACTTC. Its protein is CASSPGLAGGQETQYF.

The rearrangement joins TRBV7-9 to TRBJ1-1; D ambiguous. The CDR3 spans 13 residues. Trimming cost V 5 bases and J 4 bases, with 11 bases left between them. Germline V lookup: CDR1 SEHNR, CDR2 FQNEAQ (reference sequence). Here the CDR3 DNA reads TGTGCCAGCAGCCCTCGGACGACCACTGAAGCTTTCTTT. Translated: CASSPRTTTEAFF.

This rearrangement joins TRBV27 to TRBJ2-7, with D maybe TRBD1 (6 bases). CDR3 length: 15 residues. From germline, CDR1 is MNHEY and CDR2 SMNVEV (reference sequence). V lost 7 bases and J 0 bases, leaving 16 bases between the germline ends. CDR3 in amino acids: CASTSRGHSSYEQYF. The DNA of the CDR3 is TGTGCCAGCACCTCCAGGGGCCATAGCTCCTACGAGCAGTACTTC.

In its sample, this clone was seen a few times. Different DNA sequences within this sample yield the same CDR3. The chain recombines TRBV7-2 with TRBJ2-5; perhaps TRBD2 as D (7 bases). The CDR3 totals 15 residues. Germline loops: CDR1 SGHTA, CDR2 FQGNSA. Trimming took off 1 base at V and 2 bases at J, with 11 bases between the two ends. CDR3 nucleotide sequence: TGTGCCAGCAGCTTAGTGCGGGGGCCTCAAGAGACCCAGTACTTC. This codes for CASSLVRGPQETQYF.